The 20 T cell receptor beta chains listed next were all sequenced from one sample in a study of T-cell memory formation after mild COVID-19 (dated by TCRdb to the early 2020s). Library prep was done by 5' RACE. The sample was run on an Illumina NovaSeq 6000. In TCRdb, the public reads were trimmed at Q25 with fastp and aligned with MiXCR, with productive beta chains retained. CDR3 protein duplicates are merged, each entry listing the most common genes and DNA. The sample records 400,000 to 450,000 distinct CDR3 sequences, more than 15% of which are singletons. The ten largest clones capture about a fifth of the sample. Sequencing input: PBMCs or a T cell subset sorted from them (not recorded which). The receptors were gathered from a man younger than 35 who had mild COVID-19 (a few samples of this study predate the infection). The sample titles of this study are shuffled in the database, so cell type and time point are left out; the donor was told from shared clones.

V and J are TRBV11-2 and TRBJ2-1, with 13 nucleotides matching TRBD2. CDR3 size: 14 residues. Germline CDR1 is SGHAT and CDR2 is FQNNGV. V lost 6 bases, J lost 9 bases, and 5 bases stayed unmatched. In DNA, the CDR3 is TGTGCCAGCAGAAGACTAGCGGGGGGTCGTGAGCAGTTCTTC. Residues: CASRRLAGGREQFF. The full variable domain, with the rest looked up from reference TRBV11-2 and TRBJ2-1, is EAGVAQSPRYKIIEKRQSVAFWCNPISGHATLYWYQQILGQGPKLLIQFQNNGVVDDSQLPKDRFSAERLKGVDSTLKIQPAKLEDSAVYLCASRRLAGGREQFFGPGTRLTVL.

The chain recombines TRBV10-3 with TRBJ2-2; 13 bases line up with TRBD2. CDR1 and CDR2 (germline): ENHRY, SYGVKD. This CDR3 has 16 amino acids. The V and J ends lost 4 bases and 5 bases, in that order; junction bases with no gene match: 4. The DNA for the CDR3 is TGTGCCATCAGTGGGACTAGCGGGGGTTATACCGGGGAGCTGTTTTTT. Its translation: CAISGTSGGYTGELFF.

The CDR3 loop is CASSFAGSYNSPLHF. CDR3 nucleotides: TGTGCCAGCAGCTTCGCAGGCTCCTATAATTCACCCCTCCACTTT. The J gene is TRBJ1-6, the V gene TRBV7-9; D gene ambiguous. V dropped 3 bases and J dropped 0 bases, with 6 bases sitting between them. The CDR3 length is 15 residues. Germline V gives CDR1 SEHNR, CDR2 FQNEAQ (reference sequence). Full variable domain (outside the CDR3, taken from reference TRBV7-9 and TRBJ1-6): DTGVSQNPRHKITKRGQNVTFRCDPISEHNRLYWYRQTLGQGPEFLTYFQNEAQLEKSRLLSDRFSAERPKGSFSTLEIQRTEQGDSAMYLCASSFAGSYNSPLHFGNGTRLTVT.

This clonotype was seen only a few times. The chain recombines TRBV4-2 with TRBJ2-5; D unclear. The V gene's germline CDR1 is LGHNA and CDR2 YNFKEQ. This CDR3 comprises 12 residues. Trimming removed 3 bases at V and 5 bases at J, with 7 bases between. As DNA, the CDR3 is TGTGCCAGCAGCCACCCGCGCGAGACCCAGTACTTC. This sequence encodes CASSHPRETQYF.

V and J are TRBV15 and TRBJ2-3, with D unresolved. The CDR3 consists of 13 residues. In germline, CDR1 is LNHNV, CDR2 YYDKDF (reference sequence). Trimming removed 0 bases at V and 6 bases at J, with 7 bases between. For the CDR3, the DNA is TGTGCCACCAGCAGAGATATAGGCGATACGCAGTATTTT. As protein: CATSRDIGDTQYF. The full variable domain, completed using reference TRBV15 and TRBJ2-3, is DAMVIQNPRYQVTQFGKPVTLSCSQTLNHNVMYWYQQKSSQAPKLLFHYYDKDFNNEADTPDNFQSRRPNTSFCFLDIRSPGLGDTAMYLCATSRDIGDTQYFGPGTRLTVL.

This clonotype was observed a handful of times. V and J are TRBV30 and TRBJ2-1; D is undetermined. The CDR3 covers 12 residues. The germline V and J ends were trimmed by 0 bases and 7 bases, with 7 bases remaining between them. CDR1 and CDR2 from the germline V gene are GTSNPN and SVGIG (reference sequence). This CDR3 reads CAWSVRGNEQFF. CDR3 bases: TGTGCCTGGAGTGTTCGAGGTAATGAGCAGTTCTTC.

The V gene is TRBV29-1, the J gene TRBJ1-2; 9 nucleotides match TRBD1. In germline, CDR1 is SQVTM, CDR2 ANQGSEA. This CDR3 has 16 amino acids. V dropped 5 bases and J dropped 2; count of bases not matched to a gene: 12. The CDR3 loop reads CSVRLNRGLENYGYTF. The CDR3 nucleotides read TGCAGCGTTCGACTAAACAGGGGGCTGGAGAACTATGGCTACACCTTC.

The CDR3 sequence is CAGGQGSQPQHF. CDR3 sequence (DNA): TGTGCCGGGGGACAGGGGTCGCAGCCCCAGCATTTT. The rearrangement links TRBV19 to TRBJ1-5; 10 positions match TRBD1. The CDR3 contains 12 residues. The V and J ends lost 11 bases and 7 bases, in that order; junction bases with no gene match: 5. Germline V gene sequence: CDR1 LNHDA, CDR2 SQIVND (reference sequence).

This sequence joins TRBV7-2 and TRBJ1-6; 7 nucleotides line up with TRBD1. Trimming cost V 5 bases and J 9 bases; bases outside gene matches: 7. The length of the CDR3 is 14 residues. CDR1 and CDR2 from the germline V gene are SGHTA and FQGNSA. CDR3 DNA sequence: TGTGCCAGCAGCGGAGGGGGCAGTACTTCACCCCTCCACTTT. This sequence encodes CASSGGGSTSPLHF.

The chain links TRBV27 to TRBJ2-1; D not certain. Germline V gene sequence: CDR1 MNHEY, CDR2 SMNVEV (reference sequence). This CDR3 is built from 16 residues. Trimming left V 2 bases short and J 3 bases short, with 14 bases between. CDR3 residues: CASSLVFGQSYNEQFF. CDR3 nucleotides: TGTGCCAGCAGTTTAGTTTTCGGGCAGAGCTACAATGAGCAGTTCTTC.

This clonotype turned up a few times. The chain joins TRBV24-1 to TRBJ1-2; D call uncertain. The CDR3 has 12 amino acids. CDR1 is KGHDR, CDR2 SFDVKD, per germline. With 5 bases removed from V and 5 bases from J, the gap between germline ends came to 8 bases. CDR3 nucleotides: TGTGCCACCAGTGCCGGGGAATATGGCTACACCTTC. Its protein is CATSAGEYGYTF.

This chain links TRBV3-1 with TRBJ1-5, with D hard to call. Trimming took 2 bases from V and 7 from J, leaving 12 bases between them. Per the germline V gene, CDR1 is LGHDT and CDR2 is YNNKEL (reference sequence). This CDR3 is built from 14 residues. CDR3 sequence reads: CASSQHQKGQPQHF. In DNA form, the CDR3 reads TGTGCCAGCAGCCAACACCAGAAGGGACAGCCCCAGCATTTT.

This clonotype came up many times. The chain has TRBV5-4 and TRBJ2-7, with a weak D call TRBD1 (7 bases). The CDR3 covers 13 residues. Deletions cut 3 bases from V and 3 bases from J, with 10 bases between. Germline CDR1 reads SGHNT; CDR2 reads YYREEE (reference sequence). The CDR3 here is CASSWGDSYEQYF. CDR3 coding DNA: TGTGCCAGCAGCTGGGGGGACAGCTACGAGCAGTACTTC.

This rearrangement joins TRBV12-5 to TRBJ1-1; D gene ambiguous. Trimming pared 6 bases from V and 1 base from J, leaving 27 bases between. The germline V gene encodes CDR1 LGHNT and CDR2 FRNRAP. The CDR3 is 19 amino acids. The CDR3 loop reads CASGSLPGHSARGNTEAFF. CDR3 DNA: TGTGCTAGTGGCTCTTTGCCGGGTCATTCAGCGAGAGGGAACACTGAAGCTTTCTTT. Supplemented by reference TRBV12-5 and TRBJ1-1, the full variable domain reads DARVTQTPRHKVTEMGQEVTMRCQPILGHNTVFWYRQTMMQGLELLAYFRNRAPLDDSGMPKDRFSAEMPDATLATLKIQPSEPRDSAVYFCASGSLPGHSARGNTEAFFGQGTRLTVV.

This clonotype was detected a few times. The V and J genes are TRBV5-1 and TRBJ2-7, with unresolved D. The CDR3 loop spans 16 amino acids. Germline CDR1 SGHRS, CDR2 YFSETQ. V lost 4 bases, J lost 7 bases, and 24 bases lay in between. The CDR3 nucleotides are TGCGCCAGCAGCGCGGTCCTGGACGGTGGGTTAGAGGAGCAGTACGTC. Translated: CASSAVLDGGLEEQYV.

This clonotype came up many times. The chain uses TRBV27 and TRBJ2-7; 10 bases agree with TRBD1. The junction had 8 bases not matched to a gene; V was cut back by 3 bases and J by 6 bases. The CDR3 sequence is 15 residues long. The germline gives CDR1 MNHEY, CDR2 SMNVEV (reference sequence). CDR3 loop: CASSFAGTGVGEQYF. The CDR3 DNA sequence: TGTGCCAGCAGTTTCGCCGGGACAGGGGTTGGCGAGCAGTACTTC.

This chain joins TRBV20-1 and TRBJ2-5, with D uncertain. Trimming pared 5 bases from V and 7 bases from J, leaving 8 bases between. Germline V gives CDR1 DFQATT, CDR2 SNEGSKA (reference sequence). The CDR3 spans 10 residues. CDR3 bases: TGCAGTGCTTATGGTGGGACCCAGTACTTC. This translates into CSAYGGTQYF.

The V gene is TRBV5-6, the J gene TRBJ2-3, with 11 positions matching TRBD2. Trimming removed 3 bases from V and 6 bases from J; junction bases left unmatched: 9. There are 16 residues in the CDR3. Germline-derived CDR1 and CDR2 are SGHDT and YYEEEE. Here the CDR3 reads CASSWAGTSGQDTQYF. In nucleotides, the CDR3 is TGTGCCAGCAGCTGGGCCGGGACTAGCGGTCAGGATACGCAGTATTTT.

This chain links TRBV5-1 with TRBJ1-3; no clear D gene. Trimming pared 5 bases from V and 0 bases from J, leaving 12 bases between. The CDR3 length is 15 residues. CDR1 and CDR2 from the germline V gene are SGHRS and YFSETQ. The CDR3 loop reads CASSHDNFSGNTIYF. Here the CDR3 DNA reads TGCGCCAGCAGTCACGACAATTTCTCTGGAAACACCATATATTTT.

This chain joins TRBV7-2 and TRBJ1-1; D remains ambiguous. The V gene's germline CDR1 is SGHTA and CDR2 FQGNSA. The CDR3 loop spans 14 amino acids. V was shortened by 7 bases and J by 1 base, with 13 bases between the two germline ends. The CDR3 coding sequence is TGTGCCAGCACCCCGTTTATGGCGAACACTGAAGCTTTCTTT. Its translation: CASTPFMANTEAFF.